This T cell receptor beta chain was profiled in a study of T cells in women clearing cervical HPV infection. Method: immunoSEQ multiplex PCR; TCRdb's copy keeps in-frame clones and lacks some. This table holds roughly 35,000 clones. As regards this clone: The read falls 3 residues short of the CDR3 end, and the missing part is taken from the germline J gene.

This CDR3 contains 13 residues. Looked up from germline, CDR1 is SEHNR and CDR2 is FQNEAQ (reference sequence). V was clipped by 5 bases and J by 8 bases, with 12 bases between them. Sequenced: blood buffy coat. This receptor was identified in a woman between 18 and 70 years old with a cervical HPV16 infection that either progressed to CIN3+ or cleared (not recorded which). The chain combines TRBV7-9 with TRBJ2-2; D possibly matches TRBD1 or TRBD2 (5 bases each). Partial CDR3 DNA: TGTGCCAGCAGCATTCAGGGAGAAGGGGAG. Its protein product is CASSIQGEGE. The full CDR3 reads CASSIQGEGELFF.